The 26 T cell receptor beta chains reported below all come from one sample, sequenced in a study of T cell repertoires in aging, cancer and after chemotherapy (dated by TCRdb to about 2019). TCR beta rearrangements were amplified from genomic DNA isolated from peripheral blood, not from sorted cells or RNA. The instrument was an Illumina MiSeq. Using a mixed TRB-A/B primer pool, multiplex touch-down PCR amplified rearranged TRB sequences covering the V, D and J segments. The raw public data were reprocessed by TCRdb itself: fastp quality trimming at Q25, MiXCR clonotype calling, in-frame beta chains only. Identical CDR3 protein sequences are pooled into one entry, listed with their most common genes and DNA. For this sample there are more than 2,500 distinct CDR3 sequences; 25% to 35% appear just once. The ten largest make up roughly an eighth of the sample. The sample was blood. The receptors stem from a human donor in good health.

By share, this clonotype counts as medium-sized. The chain couples TRBV6-5 to TRBJ2-5; 9 nucleotides agree with TRBD1. Germline V gene lookup returns CDR1 MNHEY and CDR2 SVGAGI. The CDR3 length is 17 residues. J was trimmed by 4 bases and V by 0 bases; bases with no gene match: 9. CDR3 DNA: TGTGCCAGCAGTTACTCGATCCTCGACAGGGGGAGAGAGACCCAGTACTTC. Translating gives CASSYSILDRGRETQYF.

About this clonotype: A much larger clonotype is one base distant, so this may be a read error. This chain uses TRBV6-5 with TRBJ1-2, with a weak D call TRBD1 (5 bases). Germline V gives CDR1 MNHEY, CDR2 SVGAGI. The CDR3 runs 14 residues. The V end was cut by 6 bases, the J end by 0 bases, with 11 bases between. CDR3 amino acids: CASSGTEANYGYTF. CDR3 DNA sequence: TGTGCCAGCAGCGGGACGGAAGCTAACTATGGCTACACCTTC.

The gene calls are TRBV28 and TRBJ2-5; TRBD2 matches at 11 bases. CDR3 length: 15 amino acids. With V trimmed by 3 bases and J by 5 bases, 5 bases remained unmatched. Germline V gene data show CDR1 as MDHEN and CDR2 as SYDVKM. Here the CDR3 reads CASSFVTSGTETQYF. As DNA, the CDR3 is TGTGCCAGCAGTTTCGTGACTAGCGGGACGGAGACCCAGTACTTC.

This clonotype has just a few counts. CDR3 sequence reads: CSAREPDRAKTGELFF. Written as DNA, the CDR3 is TGCAGTGCTAGAGAGCCCGACAGGGCAAAAACCGGGGAGCTGTTTTTT. The chain has TRBV20-1 and TRBJ2-2; 7 bases line up with TRBD1. Germline CDR1 reads DFQATT; CDR2 reads SNEGSKA (reference sequence). The CDR3 extends over 16 amino acids. The J segment lost 5 bases and the V segment lost 0 bases, leaving 9 bases of the junction unmatched.

This clonotype is termed medium-sized. The V and J genes are TRBV4-3 and TRBJ2-7; D assignment may be TRBD1 or TRBD2 (6 bases each). Trimming left V 1 base short and J 6 bases short, with 16 bases between. The length of the CDR3 is 15 residues. Germline V gene lookup returns CDR1 LGHNA and CDR2 YSLEER. DNA of the CDR3: TGCGCCAGCAGCCAAGTATCGGGGGCCCCGGGCGAGCAGTACTTC. Residues: CASSQVSGAPGEQYF.

By frequency in the sample, this clonotype is medium-sized. The chain links TRBV19 to TRBJ1-1; TRBD1 might be the D (5 bases). Germline CDR1 LNHDA, CDR2 SQIVND (reference sequence). The CDR3 consists of 13 residues. V lost 3 bases to trimming and J lost 1 base, with 6 bases between them. As DNA, the CDR3 is TGTGCCAGTAGTATCGGGACGAACACTGAAGCTTTCTTT. It yields the protein CASSIGTNTEAFF.

By sample fraction, this clonotype is medium-sized (0.01 to 0.1%). This chain uses TRBV6-1 with TRBJ2-7; D remains unclear. Germline V gives CDR1 MNHNS, CDR2 SASEGT. This CDR3 has 13 amino acids. V gave up 4 bases and J gave up 3 bases, with 10 bases separating them. CDR3 nucleotides: TGTGCCAGCAGTGTTAGCACAAACTACGAGCAGTACTTC. It codes for CASSVSTNYEQYF.

Sample share makes this clonotype large. The chain has TRBV29-1 and TRBJ1-4, with 8 positions matching TRBD1. There are 14 residues in the CDR3. J lost 5 bases, V lost 3 bases, and 5 bases had no gene match. Germline V gene sequence: CDR1 SQVTM, CDR2 ANQGSEA. The CDR3 spells CSVDGAGGNEKLFF. The CDR3 bases are TGCAGCGTTGACGGGGCAGGGGGCAATGAAAAACTGTTTTTT.

With regard to this clonotype: This may be a read error: a much more frequent sequence differs by one nucleotide. The rearrangement joins TRBV18 to TRBJ1-1; the D gene is possibly TRBD1 (5 bases). V lost 6 bases and J lost 1, with 9 bases in between. This CDR3 region has 13 residues. CDR1 KGHSH and CDR2 LQKENI come from the germline V gene. The CDR3 sequence: CASSHGANTEAFF. Here the CDR3 DNA reads TGTGCCAGCTCCCACGGGGCGAACACTGAAGCTTTCTTT.

By proportion, this clonotype is medium-sized. This chain links TRBV7-3 with TRBJ2-1; D possibly matches TRBD1 or TRBD2 (7 bases each). The germline V gene has CDR1 SGHTA and CDR2 FQGTGA. The CDR3 is made up of 17 amino acids. V lost 5 bases to trimming and J lost 7 bases, with 24 bases between them. CDR3 coding DNA: TGTGCCAGCAGCCCTAGGGGGCGCGGGGGCGGAGGAAATGAGCAGTTCTTC. It codes for CASSPRGRGGGGNEQFF.

This clonotype qualifies as large. The chain has TRBV29-1 and TRBJ2-7, with TRBD2 as a possible D gene (5 bases). The CDR3 runs to 12 residues. Trimming took 6 bases from V and 2 from J, leaving 11 bases between them. The V gene's germline CDR1 is SQVTM and CDR2 ANQGSEA. The CDR3 coding sequence is TGCAGCGTAAACGACGGGACCTACGAGCAGTACTTC. As protein: CSVNDGTYEQYF.

By share, this clonotype ranks as large. V and J are TRBV6-2 or TRBV6-3 and TRBJ2-7; TRBD1 or TRBD2 may be the D gene (5 bases each). Between the trimmed V and J ends, which lost 4 bases and 0 bases, there was a span of 7 bases. The germline gives CDR1 MNHEY, CDR2 SVGEGT. CDR3 length: 13 residues. CDR3 region: CASSWGFSYEQYF. CDR3 nucleotides: TGTGCCAGCAGTTGGGGGTTCTCCTACGAGCAGTACTTC.

By sample fraction, this clonotype is medium-sized (0.01 to 0.1%). The chain employs TRBV6-5 and TRBJ1-6, with D possibly TRBD1 on 5 matching bases. CDR3 length equals 16 residues. Looked up from germline, CDR1 is MNHEY and CDR2 is SVGAGI. Trimming left V 6 bases short and J 0 bases short, with 12 bases between. The DNA for the CDR3 is TGTGCCAGCAGCCCCAGACAGACCTCCTATAATTCACCCCTCCACTTT. Its translation: CASSPRQTSYNSPLHF.

Concerning this clonotype itself: Because the CDR3's place on the DNA is in doubt, the DNA is left out and the CDR3 is given as listed by TCRdb. The V and J genes are TRBV2 and TRBJ2-2; the table's TRBD2 call for D was not verified on the DNA. Germline assignment: CDR1 SNHLY and CDR2 FYNNEI. The CDR3 spans 17 amino acids, including both terminal residues. The CDR3 reads CASSAPGVAVGAGELVF.

Sample share makes this clonotype medium-sized. The chain carries TRBV18 and TRBJ1-1, with D unclear. This CDR3 comprises 12 residues. V was clipped by 9 bases and J by 5 bases, with 13 bases between them. Germline lookup yields CDR1 KGHSH and CDR2 LQKENI. CDR3 sequence: CASSGISTEAFF. CDR3 sequence (DNA): TGTGCCAGTTCCGGGATCTCGACTGAAGCTTTCTTT.

This clonotype is termed medium-sized. The chain joins TRBV6-5 to TRBJ1-5; no firm D call. Germline CDR1 and CDR2: MNHEY and SVGAGI. The CDR3 has 13 residues. Between the trimmed V and J ends, which lost 6 bases and 3 bases, there was a span of 9 bases. In DNA, the CDR3 is TGTGCCAGCAGATTGGACCACAATCAGCCCCAGCATTTT. Translation: CASRLDHNQPQHF.

This clonotype is classed as medium-sized. V and J are TRBV20-1 and TRBJ1-1; D unresolved. CDR1 and CDR2 (germline): DFQATT, SNEGSKA (reference sequence). V was trimmed by 7 bases and J by 1 base, leaving 7 bases between them. The CDR3 has 11 residues. In DNA form, the CDR3 reads TGCAGTGGTCAGAGGAACACTGAAGCTTTCTTT. It yields the protein CSGQRNTEAFF.

This clonotype is termed medium-sized (0.01 to 0.1%). V is TRBV7-9 and J is TRBJ2-7; either TRBD1 or TRBD2 may supply D (5 bases each). V was shortened by 8 bases and J by 1 base, with 9 bases between the two germline ends. Looked up from germline, CDR1 is SEHNR and CDR2 is FQNEAQ (reference sequence). The CDR3 is 12 residues long. The CDR3 bases are TGTGCCAGCGGGGACGGATCCTACGAGCAGTACTTC. Its protein is CASGDGSYEQYF.

CDR3 DNA sequence: TGCGCCAGCAGCCAAGAAGGCAGGCCTTCCGGAGGGGAGACCCAGTACTTC. Its translation is CASSQEGRPSGGETQYF. The chain uses TRBV4-1 and TRBJ2-5; weak D call: TRBD2 (6 bases). V was shortened by 0 bases and J by 5 bases, with 19 bases between the two germline ends. The CDR3 spans 17 residues. Germline CDR1 MGHRA, CDR2 YSYEKL.

The V call is TRBV6-5, the J call TRBJ1-6, with unresolved D. This CDR3 comprises 15 residues. Germline CDR1 and CDR2: MNHEY and SVGAGI. Trimming stripped 0 bases from V and 6 bases from J, with 9 bases between. The CDR3 here is CASSYSEGVNSPLHF. CDR3 DNA: TGTGCCAGCAGTTACTCGGAGGGAGTTAATTCACCCCTCCACTTT.

Within the sample, this clonotype is medium-sized. The chain couples TRBV20-1 to TRBJ2-1; 10 bases map to TRBD1. The junction had 11 bases not matched to a gene; V was cut back by 5 bases and J by 13 bases. The length of the CDR3 is 13 residues. The germline gives CDR1 DFQATT, CDR2 SNEGSKA (reference sequence). CDR3 coding DNA: TGCAGTGCTGGACAGGGGGAGGGATGGGACCAGTTCTTC. Protein sequence: CSAGQGEGWDQFF.

As to this clonotype: A read error is possible here, since a much larger clone lies one base away. The chain employs TRBV5-1 and TRBJ1-4; D ambiguous. The CDR3 runs to 17 residues. From germline, CDR1 is SGHRS and CDR2 YFSETQ. CDR3 bases: TGCACCAGCAGCCAACCGGGGTCTGATTCAACTAATGAAAAACTGTTTTTT. Protein sequence: CTSSQPGSDSTNEKLFF. Complete variable domain (other parts from reference TRBV5-1 and TRBJ1-4): KAGVTQTPRYLIKTRGQQVTLSCSPISGHRSVSWYQQTPGQGLQFLFEYFSETQRNKGNFPGRFSGRQFSNSRSEMNVSTLELGDSALYLCTSSQPGSDSTNEKLFFGSGTQLSVL.

By share, this clonotype counts as medium-sized. The rearrangement links TRBV27 to TRBJ1-2, with a weak D call TRBD1 (6 bases). V lost 5 bases to trimming and J lost 4 bases, with 14 bases between them. Germline CDR1 MNHEY, CDR2 SMNVEV (reference sequence). The CDR3 is made up of 14 amino acids. The CDR3 DNA is TGTGCCAGCAGTCGGGGGGGCCTTCCCTATGGCTACACCTTC. Translated, it gives CASSRGGLPYGYTF.

By share of the sample, this clonotype is medium-sized. This rearrangement joins TRBV19 to TRBJ1-3; perhaps TRBD1 as D (5 bases). Germline CDR1 and CDR2: LNHDA and SQIVND (reference sequence). The CDR3 has 15 residues. Between the trimmed V and J ends, which lost 7 bases and 5 bases, there was a span of 18 bases. CDR3 residues: CASIPQGWPRNTIYF. CDR3 in DNA: TGTGCCAGTATCCCCCAGGGCTGGCCGAGAAACACCATATATTTT.

This clonotype turned up a few times. The chain recombines TRBV6-5 with TRBJ2-1; 11 nucleotides agree with TRBD1. The length of the CDR3 is 16 residues. Germline values: CDR1 MNHEY, CDR2 SVGAGI. Unmatched junction bases numbered 7, after V lost 6 bases and J lost 3 bases. Written as DNA, the CDR3 is TGTGCCAGCAGAACCCCCGGGACAGGGGGCTACAATGAGCAGTTCTTC. Its translation is CASRTPGTGGYNEQFF.

This clonotype is termed medium-sized. The chain carries TRBV6-6 and TRBJ1-2, with TRBD1 matching over 7 bases. Germline-derived CDR1 and CDR2 are MNHNY and SVGAGI (reference sequence). This CDR3 has 13 residues. With 5 bases clipped from V and 6 bases from J, the junction kept 6 bases outside the gene matches. The CDR3 reads CASSRQGSDGYTF. Here the CDR3 DNA reads TGTGCCAGCAGTAGACAGGGATCCGATGGCTACACCTTC.